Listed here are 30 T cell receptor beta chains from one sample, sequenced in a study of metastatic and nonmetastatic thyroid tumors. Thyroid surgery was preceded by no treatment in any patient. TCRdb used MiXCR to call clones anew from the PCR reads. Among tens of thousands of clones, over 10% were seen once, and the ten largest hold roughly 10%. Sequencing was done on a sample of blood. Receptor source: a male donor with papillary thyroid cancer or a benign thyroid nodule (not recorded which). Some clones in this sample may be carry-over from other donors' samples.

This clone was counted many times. CDR3 bases: TGCAGTGCTAGTACGACTGGAAACTATGGCTACACCTTC. Translating gives CSASTTGNYGYTF. The rearrangement joins TRBV20-1 to TRBJ1-2; D unresolved. The CDR3 has 13 residues. V was clipped by 3 bases and J by 2 bases, with 10 bases between them. Germline loops: CDR1 DFQATT, CDR2 SNEGSKA (reference sequence).

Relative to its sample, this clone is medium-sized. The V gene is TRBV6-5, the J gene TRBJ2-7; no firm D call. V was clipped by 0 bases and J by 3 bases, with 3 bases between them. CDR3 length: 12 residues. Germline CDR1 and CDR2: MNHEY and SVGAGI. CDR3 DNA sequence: TGTGCCAGCAGTTACTCAAACTACGAGCAGTACTTC. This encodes CASSYSNYEQYF.

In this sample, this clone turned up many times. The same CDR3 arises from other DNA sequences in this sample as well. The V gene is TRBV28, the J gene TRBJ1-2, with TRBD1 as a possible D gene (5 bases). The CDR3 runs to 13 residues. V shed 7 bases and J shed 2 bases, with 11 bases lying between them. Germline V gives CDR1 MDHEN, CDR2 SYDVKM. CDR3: CASIPGTNYGYTF. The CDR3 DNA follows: TGTGCCAGCATCCCAGGGACGAACTATGGCTACACCTTC.

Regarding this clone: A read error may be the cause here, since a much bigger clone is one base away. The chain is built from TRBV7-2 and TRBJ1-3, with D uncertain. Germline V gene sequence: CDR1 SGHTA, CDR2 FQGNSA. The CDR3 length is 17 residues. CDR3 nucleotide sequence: TGTGCCAGCGGCTTCGCCCGCTACGGCCTCTCTGGAAACACCATATATTTT. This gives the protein CASGFARYGLSGNTIYF. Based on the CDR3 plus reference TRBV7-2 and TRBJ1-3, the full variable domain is GAGVSQSPSNKVTEKGKDVELRCDPISGHTALYWYRQSLGQGLEFLIYFQGNSAPDKSGLPSDRFSAERTGGSVSTLTIQRTQQEDSAVYLCASGFARYGLSGNTIYFGEGSWLTVV.

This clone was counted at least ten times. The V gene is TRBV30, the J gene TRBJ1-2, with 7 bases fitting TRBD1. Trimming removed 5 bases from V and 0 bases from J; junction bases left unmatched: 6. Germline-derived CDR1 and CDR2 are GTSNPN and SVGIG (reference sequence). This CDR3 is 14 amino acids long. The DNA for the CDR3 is TGTGCCTGGGCGGGGACAGCCTCTAACTATGGCTACACCTTC. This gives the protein CAWAGTASNYGYTF. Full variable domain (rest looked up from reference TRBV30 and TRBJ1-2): SQTIHQWPATLVQPVGSPLSLECTVEGTSNPNLYWYRQAAGRGLQLLFYSVGIGQISSEVPQNLSASRPQDRQFILSSKKLLLSDSGFYLCAWAGTASNYGYTFGSGTRLTVV.

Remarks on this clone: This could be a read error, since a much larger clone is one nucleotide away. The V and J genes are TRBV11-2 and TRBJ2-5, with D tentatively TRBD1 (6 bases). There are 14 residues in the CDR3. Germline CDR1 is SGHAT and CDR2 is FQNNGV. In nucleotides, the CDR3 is TGTGTCAGCAGGGGCTGGGGTAATCCGGAGACCCAGTACTTC. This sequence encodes CVSRGWGNPETQYF.

For the CDR3, the DNA is TGTGCCAGCAGAGAGGGAGGGGGCGGGGGGCGCGGCTATAATTCACCCCTCCACTTT. Translating it yields CASREGGGGGRGYNSPLHF. This rearrangement joins TRBV6-1 to TRBJ1-6, with TRBD1 matching 7 bases. The CDR3 spans 19 residues. Germline V lookup: CDR1 MNHNS, CDR2 SASEGT. The V and J ends lost 6 bases and 3 bases, in that order; junction bases with no gene match: 17.

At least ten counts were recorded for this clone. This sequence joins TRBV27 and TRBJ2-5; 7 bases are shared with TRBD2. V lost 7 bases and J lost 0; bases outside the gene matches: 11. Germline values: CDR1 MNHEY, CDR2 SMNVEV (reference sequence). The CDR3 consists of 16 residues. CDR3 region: CASTRDWGGDQETQYF. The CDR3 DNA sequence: TGTGCCAGCACCCGTGACTGGGGGGGGGACCAAGAGACCCAGTACTTC.

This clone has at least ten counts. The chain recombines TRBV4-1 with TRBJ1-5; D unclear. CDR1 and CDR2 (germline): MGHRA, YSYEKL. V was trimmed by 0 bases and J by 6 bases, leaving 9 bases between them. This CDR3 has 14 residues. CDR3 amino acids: CASSQDRGTQPQHF. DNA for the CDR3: TGCGCCAGCAGCCAAGATCGTGGCACTCAGCCCCAGCATTTT.

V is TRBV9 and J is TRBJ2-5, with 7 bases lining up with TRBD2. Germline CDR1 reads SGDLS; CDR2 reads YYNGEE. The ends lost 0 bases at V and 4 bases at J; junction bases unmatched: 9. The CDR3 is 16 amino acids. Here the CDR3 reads CASSVEEGGRGETQYF. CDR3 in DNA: TGTGCCAGCAGCGTAGAGGAGGGAGGGAGGGGAGAGACCCAGTACTTC.

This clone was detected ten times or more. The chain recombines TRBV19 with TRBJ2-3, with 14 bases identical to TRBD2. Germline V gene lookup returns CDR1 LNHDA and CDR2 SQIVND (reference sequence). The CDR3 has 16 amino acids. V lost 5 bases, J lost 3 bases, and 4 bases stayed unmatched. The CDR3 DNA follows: TGTGCCAGTAGTTTGGGACTAGCGGGAGAGACAGATACGCAGTATTTT. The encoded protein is CASSLGLAGETDTQYF.

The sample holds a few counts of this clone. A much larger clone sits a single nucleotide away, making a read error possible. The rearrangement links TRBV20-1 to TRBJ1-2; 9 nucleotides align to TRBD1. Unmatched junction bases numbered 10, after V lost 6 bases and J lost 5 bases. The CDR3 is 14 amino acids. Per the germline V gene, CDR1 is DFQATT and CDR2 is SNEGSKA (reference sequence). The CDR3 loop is CSAALGQGRYGYTF. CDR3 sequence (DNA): TGCAGTGCCGCCTTGGGACAGGGAAGGTATGGCTACACCTTC.

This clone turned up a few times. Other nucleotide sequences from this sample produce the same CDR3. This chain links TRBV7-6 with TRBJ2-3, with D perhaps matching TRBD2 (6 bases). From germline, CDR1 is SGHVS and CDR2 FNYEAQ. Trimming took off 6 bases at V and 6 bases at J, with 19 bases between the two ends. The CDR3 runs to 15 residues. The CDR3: CASSLGLASGDTQYF. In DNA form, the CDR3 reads TGTGCCAGCAGTTTGGGACTTGCATCGGGGGATACGCAGTATTTT. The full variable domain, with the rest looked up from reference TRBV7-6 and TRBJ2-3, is GAGVSQSPRYKVTKRGQDVALRCDPISGHVSLYWYRQALGQGPEFLTYFNYEAQQDKSGLPNDRFSAERPEGSISTLTIQRTEQRDSAMYRCASSLGLASGDTQYFGPGTRLTVL.

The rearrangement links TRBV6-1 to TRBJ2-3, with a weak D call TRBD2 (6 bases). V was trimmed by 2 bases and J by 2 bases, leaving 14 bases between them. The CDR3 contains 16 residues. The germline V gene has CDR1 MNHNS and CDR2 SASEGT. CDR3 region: CASSERGASPTDTQYF. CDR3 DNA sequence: TGTGCCAGCAGTGAACGCGGGGCTAGCCCCACAGATACGCAGTATTTT.

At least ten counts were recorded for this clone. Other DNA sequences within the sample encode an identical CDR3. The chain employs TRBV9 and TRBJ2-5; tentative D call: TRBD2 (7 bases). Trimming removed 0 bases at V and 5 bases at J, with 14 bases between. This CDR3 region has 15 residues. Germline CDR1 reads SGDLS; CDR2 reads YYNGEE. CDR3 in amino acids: CASSVGTGGTETQYF. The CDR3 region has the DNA TGTGCCAGCAGCGTAGGGACGGGGGGCACGGAGACCCAGTACTTC.

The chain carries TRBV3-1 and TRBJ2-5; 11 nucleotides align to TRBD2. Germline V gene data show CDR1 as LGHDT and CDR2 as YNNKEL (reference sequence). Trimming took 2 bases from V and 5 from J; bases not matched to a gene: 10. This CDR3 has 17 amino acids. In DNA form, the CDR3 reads TGTGCCAGCAGCCAATGGGGACTAGCGGTAGGGGGCGAGACCCAGTACTTC. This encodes CASSQWGLAVGGETQYF.

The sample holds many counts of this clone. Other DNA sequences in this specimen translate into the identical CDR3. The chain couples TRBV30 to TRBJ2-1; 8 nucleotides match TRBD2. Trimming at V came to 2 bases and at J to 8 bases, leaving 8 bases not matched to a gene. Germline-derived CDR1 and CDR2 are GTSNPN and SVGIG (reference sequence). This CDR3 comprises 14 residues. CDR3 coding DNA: TGTGCCTGGAGTCCAGCGGGAGTGGGAGATGAGCAGTTCTTC. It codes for CAWSPAGVGDEQFF.

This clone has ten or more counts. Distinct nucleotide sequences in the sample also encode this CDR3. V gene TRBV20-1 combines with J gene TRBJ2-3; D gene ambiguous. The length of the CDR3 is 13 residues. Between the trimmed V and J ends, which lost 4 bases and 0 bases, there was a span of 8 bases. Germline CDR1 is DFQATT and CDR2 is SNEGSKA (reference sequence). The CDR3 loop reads CSATKPSTDTQYF. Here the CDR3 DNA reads TGCAGTGCTACAAAACCAAGCACAGATACGCAGTATTTT.

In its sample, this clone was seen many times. The CDR3 loop reads CASSSPGQGRNEQFF. DNA of the CDR3: TGTGCCAGCAGCAGCCCGGGACAGGGTCGGAATGAGCAGTTCTTC. This chain links TRBV6-1 with TRBJ2-1; 9 bases match TRBD1. Germline loops: CDR1 MNHNS, CDR2 SASEGT. The J segment lost 7 bases and the V segment lost 6 bases, leaving 10 bases of the junction unmatched. The CDR3 is made up of 15 amino acids.

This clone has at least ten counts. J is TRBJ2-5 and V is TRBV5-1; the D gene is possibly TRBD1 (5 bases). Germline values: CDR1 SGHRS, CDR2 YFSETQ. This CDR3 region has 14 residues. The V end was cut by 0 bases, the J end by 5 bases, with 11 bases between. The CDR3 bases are TGCGCCAGCAGCTTGGCATCTCCAGGGGAGACCCAGTACTTC. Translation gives CASSLASPGETQYF.

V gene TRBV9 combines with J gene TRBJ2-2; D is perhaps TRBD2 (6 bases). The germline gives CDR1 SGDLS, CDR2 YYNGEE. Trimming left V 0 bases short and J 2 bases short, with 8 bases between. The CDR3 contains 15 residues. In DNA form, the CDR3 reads TGTGCCAGCAGCGTAGACGGACTAAACACCGGGGAGCTGTTTTTT. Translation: CASSVDGLNTGELFF.

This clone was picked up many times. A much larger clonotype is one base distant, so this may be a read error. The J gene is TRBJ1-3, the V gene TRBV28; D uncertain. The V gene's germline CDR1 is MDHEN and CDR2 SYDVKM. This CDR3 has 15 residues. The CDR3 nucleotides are TGTGCCAGCATCCCACCGGAGCCCTCTGGAAGCACCATATATTTT. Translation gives CASIPPEPSGSTIYF.

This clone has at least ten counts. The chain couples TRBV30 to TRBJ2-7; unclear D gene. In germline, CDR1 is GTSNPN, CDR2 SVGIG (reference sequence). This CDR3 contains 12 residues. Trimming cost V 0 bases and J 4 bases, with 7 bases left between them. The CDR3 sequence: CAWSVSGYEQYF. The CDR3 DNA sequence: TGTGCCTGGAGTGTAAGTGGATACGAGCAGTACTTC.

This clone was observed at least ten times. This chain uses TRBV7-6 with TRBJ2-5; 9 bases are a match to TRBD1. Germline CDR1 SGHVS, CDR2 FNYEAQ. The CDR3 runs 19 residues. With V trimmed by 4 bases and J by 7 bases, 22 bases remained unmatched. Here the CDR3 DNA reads TGTGCCAGCAGCTCGAACCGACAGGGGGAAGGAGGTGATATTTGGACCCAGTACTTC. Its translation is CASSSNRQGEGGDIWTQYF. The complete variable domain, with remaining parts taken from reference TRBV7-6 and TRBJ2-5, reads GAGVSQSPRYKVTKRGQDVALRCDPISGHVSLYWYRQALGQGPEFLTYFNYEAQQDKSGLPNDRFSAERPEGSISTLTIQRTEQRDSAMYRCASSSNRQGEGGDIWTQYFGPGTRLLVL.

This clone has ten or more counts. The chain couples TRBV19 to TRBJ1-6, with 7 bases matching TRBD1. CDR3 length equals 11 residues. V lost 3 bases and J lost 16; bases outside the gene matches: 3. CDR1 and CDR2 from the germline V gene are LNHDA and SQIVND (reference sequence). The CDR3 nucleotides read TGTGCCAGTAGTATCGGGACAGCACTCCACTTT. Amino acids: CASSIGTALHF.

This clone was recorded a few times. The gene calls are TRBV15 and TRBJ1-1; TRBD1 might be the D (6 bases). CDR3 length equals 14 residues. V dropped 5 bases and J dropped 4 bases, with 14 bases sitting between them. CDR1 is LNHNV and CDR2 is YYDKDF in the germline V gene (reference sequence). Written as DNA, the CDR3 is TGTGCCACCAGCCCAAAAGGGGGGCGCACTGAAGCTTTCTTT. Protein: CATSPKGGRTEAFF.

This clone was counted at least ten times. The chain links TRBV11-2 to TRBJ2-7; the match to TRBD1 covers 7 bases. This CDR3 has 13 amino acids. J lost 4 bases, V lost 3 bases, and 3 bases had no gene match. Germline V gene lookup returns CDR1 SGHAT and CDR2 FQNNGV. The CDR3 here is CASSFEDRYEQYF. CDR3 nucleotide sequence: TGTGCCAGCAGCTTTGAGGACAGGTACGAGCAGTACTTC.

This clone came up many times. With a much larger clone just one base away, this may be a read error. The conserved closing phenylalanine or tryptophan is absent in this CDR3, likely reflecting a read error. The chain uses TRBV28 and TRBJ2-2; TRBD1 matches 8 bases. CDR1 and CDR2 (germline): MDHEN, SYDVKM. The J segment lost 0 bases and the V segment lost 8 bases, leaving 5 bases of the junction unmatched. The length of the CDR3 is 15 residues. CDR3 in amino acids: CASGVQGANTGELFL. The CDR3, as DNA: TGTGCCAGCGGAGTACAGGGGGCGAACACCGGGGAGCTGTTTCTT.

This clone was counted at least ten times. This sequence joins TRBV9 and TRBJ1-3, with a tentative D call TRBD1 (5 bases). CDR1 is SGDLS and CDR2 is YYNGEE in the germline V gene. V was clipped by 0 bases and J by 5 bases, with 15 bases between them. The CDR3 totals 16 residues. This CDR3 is CASSVGRRDARNTIYF. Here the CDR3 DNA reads TGTGCCAGCAGCGTAGGGAGGAGGGACGCACGAAACACCATATATTTT.

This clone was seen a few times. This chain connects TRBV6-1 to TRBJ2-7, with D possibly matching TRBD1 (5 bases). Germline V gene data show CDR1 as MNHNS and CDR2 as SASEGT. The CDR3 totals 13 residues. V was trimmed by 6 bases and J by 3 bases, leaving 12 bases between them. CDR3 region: CASRFQGSYEQYF. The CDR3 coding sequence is TGTGCCAGCAGGTTCCAGGGTAGCTACGAGCAGTACTTC.